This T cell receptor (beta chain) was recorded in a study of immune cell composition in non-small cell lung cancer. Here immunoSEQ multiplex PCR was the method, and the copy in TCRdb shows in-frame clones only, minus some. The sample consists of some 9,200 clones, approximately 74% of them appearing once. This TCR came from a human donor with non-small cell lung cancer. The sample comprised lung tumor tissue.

The CDR3 bases are TGTGCCAGCAGCCCCGGACAGGGACGTACGTTCTTT. Its protein product is CASSPGQGRTFF. The chain links TRBV6-5 to TRBJ1-1; 8 nucleotides match TRBD1. The CDR3 spans 12 residues. J gave up 14 bases and V 6 bases, and 11 bases lay outside the gene matches. Germline V gene sequence: CDR1 MNHEY, CDR2 SVGAGI.